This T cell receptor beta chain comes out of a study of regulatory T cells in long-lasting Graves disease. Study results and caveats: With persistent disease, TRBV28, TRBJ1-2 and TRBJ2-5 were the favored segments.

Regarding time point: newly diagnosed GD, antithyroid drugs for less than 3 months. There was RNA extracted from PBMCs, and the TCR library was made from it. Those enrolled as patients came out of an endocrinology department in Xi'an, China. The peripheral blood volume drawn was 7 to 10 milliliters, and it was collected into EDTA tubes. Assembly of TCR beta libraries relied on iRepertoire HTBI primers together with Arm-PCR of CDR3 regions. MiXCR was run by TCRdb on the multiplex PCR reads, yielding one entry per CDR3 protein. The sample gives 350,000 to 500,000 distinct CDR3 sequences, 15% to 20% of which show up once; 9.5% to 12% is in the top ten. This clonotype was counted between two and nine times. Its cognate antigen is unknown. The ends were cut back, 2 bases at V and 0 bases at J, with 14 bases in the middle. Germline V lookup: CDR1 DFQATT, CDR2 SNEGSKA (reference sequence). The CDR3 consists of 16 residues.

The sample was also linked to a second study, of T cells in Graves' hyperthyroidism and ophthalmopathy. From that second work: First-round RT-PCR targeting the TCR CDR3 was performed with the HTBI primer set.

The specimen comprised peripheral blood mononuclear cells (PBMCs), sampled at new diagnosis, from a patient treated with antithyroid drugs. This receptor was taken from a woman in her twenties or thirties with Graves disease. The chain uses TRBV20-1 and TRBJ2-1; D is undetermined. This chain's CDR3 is CSARSRAAVSYNEQFF. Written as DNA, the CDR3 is TGCAGTGCTAGATCAAGGGCGGCAGTCTCCTACAATGAGCAGTTCTTC.